A few counts support the clone carrying this T cell receptor (beta chain). Its antigen remains unidentified. Sequence data for DNA of cultured CD4+ T cells were generated by the Oncomine TCR Beta short-read assay. One entry per CDR3 protein results from TCRdb running MiXCR on the PCR reads. The sample includes tens of thousands of distinct CDR3 sequences, roughly 33% of them seen just once. The data belong to a study of vaccination and CD4 T cells after COVID-19. Study-level information: Collection of post-COVID samples occurred a median roughly 92 days after diagnosis, spanning a range of 35 to 161.

Time point meaning: late sampling 161 to 241 days after vaccination in a few convalescent patients. Noted treatment: approximately 10-day PBMC culture with coronavirus spike peptide pools or control peptides (ViraFEST assay). This CDR3 region has 10 residues. Germline V CDR1 and CDR2: DFQATT, SNEGSKA (reference sequence). V lost 4 bases, J lost 4 bases, and 4 bases lay in between. Material: CD4+ T cells from blood, cultured in vitro, obtained about 7 months after SARS-CoV-2 vaccination. The V and J genes are TRBV20-1 and TRBJ1-1; no firm D call. This receptor was taken from a human donor who had recovered from COVID-19. CDR3 coding DNA: TGCAGTGCTATACCCACTGAAGCTTTCTTT. This codes for CSAIPTEAFF.